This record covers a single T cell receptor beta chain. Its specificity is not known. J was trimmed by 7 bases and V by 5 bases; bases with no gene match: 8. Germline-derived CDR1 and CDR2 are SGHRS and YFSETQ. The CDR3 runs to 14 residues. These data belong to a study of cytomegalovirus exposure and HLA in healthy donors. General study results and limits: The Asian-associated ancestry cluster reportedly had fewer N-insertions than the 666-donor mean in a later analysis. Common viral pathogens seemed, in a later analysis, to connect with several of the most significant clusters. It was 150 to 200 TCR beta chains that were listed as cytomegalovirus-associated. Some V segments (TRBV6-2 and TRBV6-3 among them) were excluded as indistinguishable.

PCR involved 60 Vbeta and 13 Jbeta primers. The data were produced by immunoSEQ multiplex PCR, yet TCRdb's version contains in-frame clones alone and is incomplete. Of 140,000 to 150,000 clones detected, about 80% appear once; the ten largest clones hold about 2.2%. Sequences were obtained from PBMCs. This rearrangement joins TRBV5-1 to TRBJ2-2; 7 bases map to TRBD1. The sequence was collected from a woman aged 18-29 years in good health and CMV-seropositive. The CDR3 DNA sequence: TGCGCCAGCAGGGTGACAGGGAGCGACGGGGAGCTGTTTTTT. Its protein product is CASRVTGSDGELFF.